The 18 T cell receptor beta chains in this list originate from one sample, sequenced in a study of tumor-infiltrating lymphocytes in primary liver carcinoma. Blood RNA originated from unsorted whole blood, with germline DNA additionally extracted. A constant-region primer served to make TCR beta cDNA from roughly 540 ng total RNA. A slightly modified ARM-PCR protocol with three nested multiplex PCR rounds produced these TCR beta libraries. TRBV1-TRBV30 forward and Cbeta reverse primers drove the first two approximately 11-cycle rounds. TCRdb called the multiplex PCR reads again in MiXCR, with one record for every CDR3 protein. The profile covers about 320,000 distinct CDR3 sequences, with 50% to 75% appearing a single time and about a sixth taken by the ten largest. Sequenced: peripheral blood. These receptors were collected from a woman aged 25 to 39 with primary liver carcinoma and hepatitis B virus infection.

This CDR3 reads CASSYQTSGSTDTQYF. The CDR3 bases are TGTGCCAGCAGTTACCAGACTAGCGGGAGCACAGATACGCAGTATTTT. The chain has TRBV6-2 or TRBV6-3 and TRBJ2-3; 10 bases match TRBD2. The V and J ends lost 2 bases and 0 bases, in that order; junction bases with no gene match: 2. The length of the CDR3 is 16 residues. Germline assignment: CDR1 MNHEY and CDR2 SVGEGT.

Of note for this clonotype: A much bigger clone sits one base away, suggesting this may be a read error. V is TRBV6-1 and J is TRBJ1-5; D is possibly TRBD1 (5 bases). The CDR3 loop spans 16 amino acids. Trimming removed 0 bases from V and 5 bases from J, with 14 bases in between. Germline V gene sequence: CDR1 MNHNS, CDR2 SASEGT. CDR3 DNA: TGTGCCAGCAGTGAAGCGCACAGGAGGCCATATCAGCCCCAGCATTTT. The encoded protein is CASSEAHRRPYQPQHF.

This clonotype was detected only a few times. V gene TRBV5-4 combines with J gene TRBJ2-5; 10 bases are a match to TRBD1. J gave up 5 bases and V 0 bases, and 1 base lay outside the gene matches. The germline CDR1 and CDR2 sequences are SGHNT and YYREEE (reference sequence). This CDR3 is built from 14 residues. Written as DNA, the CDR3 is TGTGCCAGCAGCTTGGGACAGGGGGCTGAGACCCAGTACTTC. This sequence encodes CASSLGQGAETQYF.

This clonotype came up many times. At one of its ends the junction is not consistent with the germline gene, which may arise from a read error. J is TRBJ2-3 and V is TRBV11-2, with D possibly TRBD2 on 5 matching bases. Germline V gene sequence: CDR1 SGHAT, CDR2 FQNNGV. CDR3 length: 12 residues. The CDR3 region has the DNA TGTGCCAGCAGTTTAGCGCCAGATACGCAGTATTTT. This encodes CASSLAPDTQYF.

The chain couples TRBV10-1 to TRBJ1-5, with 7 positions matching TRBD1. The V and J ends lost 2 bases and 6 bases, in that order; junction bases with no gene match: 10. The germline CDR1 and CDR2 sequences are WNHNN and SYGVQD (reference sequence). The CDR3 is 16 residues long. The CDR3 region is CASSEPYRGVGQPQHF. The CDR3 DNA sequence: TGCGCCAGCAGTGAGCCGTACAGGGGAGTGGGTCAGCCCCAGCATTTT.

In this sample, this clonotype turned up a few times. The chain has TRBV12-3 or TRBV12-4 and TRBJ1-1, with D tentatively TRBD1 (6 bases). V was clipped by 4 bases and J by 1 base, with 16 bases between them. The length of the CDR3 is 16 residues. The CDR3 sequence is CASSYGGGRSNTEAFF. For the CDR3, the DNA is TGTGCCAGCAGTTATGGGGGCGGTAGATCGAACACTGAAGCTTTCTTT.

This clonotype appeared many times. The genes are TRBV6-1 and TRBJ2-1; D call uncertain. The CDR3 contains 14 residues. Germline CDR1 MNHNS, CDR2 SASEGT. Between the trimmed V and J ends, which lost 7 bases and 5 bases, there was a span of 15 bases. CDR3 loop: CASMTGPANNEQFF. The CDR3 DNA follows: TGTGCCAGCATGACTGGACCAGCTAACAATGAGCAGTTCTTC.

As regards this clonotype: A much more abundant neighbour one base away suggests this may be a read error. The chain uses TRBV30 and TRBJ2-7; D possibly corresponds to TRBD1 (6 bases). Germline lookup yields CDR1 GTSNPN and CDR2 SVGIG (reference sequence). The CDR3 sequence is 13 residues long. CDR3: CTWSTGNNYEQYF. The CDR3 region has the DNA TGTACCTGGAGTACAGGGAATAATTACGAGCAGTACTTC.

Regarding this clonotype: The conserved phenylalanine or tryptophan normally closing the CDR3 is absent here, so this likely arose from a read error. This rearrangement joins TRBV11-2 to TRBJ2-5, with 13 bases matching TRBD2. The CDR3 is made up of 18 amino acids. V dropped 3 bases and J dropped 2; count of bases not matched to a gene: 9. CDR1 is SGHAT, CDR2 FQNNGV, per germline. The CDR3 region has the DNA TGTGCCAGCAGCTTCCCCTACAGGGGACTAGCGGGACAAGAGACCCAGTACTTA. This translates into CASSFPYRGLAGQETQYL.

This clonotype occurred a few times. The chain couples TRBV6-1 to TRBJ2-6; D is tentatively TRBD1 or TRBD2 (5 bases each). V dropped 6 bases and J dropped 0 bases, with 12 bases sitting between them. The CDR3 is made up of 16 amino acids. Per germline, CDR1 MNHNS and CDR2 SASEGT. The CDR3 region has the DNA TGTGCCAGCAGACTCAGGGAGTTCTCTGGGGCCAACGTCCTGACTTTC. Protein product: CASRLREFSGANVLTF.

This clonotype was detected only a few times. This chain connects TRBV5-1 to TRBJ2-3; D is perhaps TRBD1 (6 bases). The CDR3 has 15 residues. Trimming cost V 5 bases and J 2 bases, with 15 bases left between them. The germline V gene has CDR1 SGHRS and CDR2 YFSETQ. CDR3 in amino acids: CASREWDMATDTQYF. The CDR3 DNA reads as TGCGCCAGCAGAGAATGGGACATGGCCACAGATACGCAGTATTTT. The whole variable domain, filled in from reference TRBV5-1 and TRBJ2-3, reads KAGVTQTPRYLIKTRGQQVTLSCSPISGHRSVSWYQQTPGQGLQFLFEYFSETQRNKGNFPGRFSGRQFSNSRSEMNVSTLELGDSALYLCASREWDMATDTQYFGPGTRLTVL.

V and J are TRBV6-1 and TRBJ1-1; TRBD1 agrees at 11 bases. The junction had 9 bases not matched to a gene; V was cut back by 7 bases and J by 5 bases. The CDR3 consists of 15 residues. Germline CDR1 MNHNS, CDR2 SASEGT. The DNA of the CDR3 is TGTGCCAGCACCTCATTTGGGACAGGGGGGACTGAAGCTTTCTTT. Amino acid sequence: CASTSFGTGGTEAFF.

About this clonotype itself: The junction departs from germline at one end; a sequencing error may be responsible. This chain uses TRBV28 with TRBJ1-5; D is perhaps TRBD1 (5 bases). From germline, CDR1 is MDHEN and CDR2 SYDVKM. The CDR3 consists of 16 residues. The CDR3 coding sequence is TGTGCCAGCAGCCTAAGAGGAAGGGGAGGCAATCTGCCCCAGCATTTT. Residues: CASSLRGRGGNLPQHF.

As concerns this clonotype: A read error may be the cause here, since a much bigger clone is one base away. The chain uses TRBV29-1 and TRBJ2-2; 10 bases match TRBD2. Germline V gene data show CDR1 as SQVTM and CDR2 as ANQGSEA. CDR3 length: 17 amino acids. The CDR3 coding sequence is TGCAGCGTTGGGCCCCCCACTAGCGGGGCGAACACCGGGGACCTGTTTTTT. Encoded protein: CSVGPPTSGANTGDLFF.

On this clonotype itself: This may come from a read error, since a much larger clone is one base off. V and J are TRBV6-5 and TRBJ1-2, with 7 positions matching TRBD1. CDR3 length: 14 amino acids. In germline, CDR1 is MNHEY, CDR2 SVGAGI. V was clipped by 6 bases and J by 9 bases; unmatched bases: 13. The CDR3, as DNA: TGTGCCAGCAGAGCACAGGGGTGGTTAGGGAGCTACACCTTC. Amino acids: CASRAQGWLGSYTF.

The J gene is TRBJ2-7, the V gene TRBV21-1; TRBD2 is the table's D call, not checked against the DNA. TRBV21-1 is labeled a pseudogene. The CDR3 covers 18 residues. Written as DNA, the CDR3 is TGTGCCAGCAGCAAAGCACCGGCTCGGGAGCCTCTCTCCTACGAGCAGTACTTC. It yields the protein CASSKAPAREPLSYEQYF.

In this sample, this clonotype turned up many times. This chain links TRBV6-5 with TRBJ2-7, with D possibly being TRBD2 (6 bases). Germline values: CDR1 MNHEY, CDR2 SVGAGI. CDR3 length: 14 amino acids. The V end lost 9 bases, the J end lost 1 base, and 16 bases lay between the germline ends. The CDR3 DNA is TGTGCCAGTACTCCCGGAGGGGAATCCTACGAGCAGTACTTC. As protein: CASTPGGESYEQYF.

Relative to its sample, this clonotype is medium-sized. V usage is TRBV12-3 or TRBV12-4 and J usage is TRBJ2-1; D possibly corresponds to TRBD2 (5 bases). This CDR3 contains 16 residues. The germline V and J ends were trimmed by 1 base and 8 bases, with 18 bases remaining between them. CDR3 sequence (DNA): TGTGCCAGCAGTTTAGGAGGGCTACTATTGTACGATGAGCAGTTCTTC. Translation: CASSLGGLLLYDEQFF.